Reported below is one T cell receptor (beta chain). The data belong to a study of blood T cell repertoires in COVID-19. Study context: Researchers got acute and convalescent COVID-19 samples from the United States, Italy and Spain. PBMCs, B-cell-depleted T cells, or T cells provided the cDNA or gDNA that made up the material.

From germline, CDR1 is MRHNA and CDR2 SNTAGT. The CDR3 runs 16 residues. With V trimmed by 6 bases and J by 4 bases, 12 bases remained unmatched. Authors' processing steps: Cell counts per sample came from amplifying reference gene primers. Generated by immunoSEQ multiplex PCR, the TCRdb table keeps only in-frame clones and is missing some. From that table come the V and J calls and clone size; the DNA was used to work out D and trimming. The sample lists roughly 150,000 clones; around four fifths were seen once. Sequencing was carried out using peripheral blood. The sequence was collected from a man in his 70s with acute or convalescent COVID-19. The J gene is TRBJ1-1, the V gene TRBV6-4, with 9 bases identical to TRBD1. CDR3 loop: CASRSGTGYGGTEAFF. The CDR3 bases are TGTGCCAGCAGATCCGGGACAGGGTATGGTGGCACTGAAGCTTTCTTT.